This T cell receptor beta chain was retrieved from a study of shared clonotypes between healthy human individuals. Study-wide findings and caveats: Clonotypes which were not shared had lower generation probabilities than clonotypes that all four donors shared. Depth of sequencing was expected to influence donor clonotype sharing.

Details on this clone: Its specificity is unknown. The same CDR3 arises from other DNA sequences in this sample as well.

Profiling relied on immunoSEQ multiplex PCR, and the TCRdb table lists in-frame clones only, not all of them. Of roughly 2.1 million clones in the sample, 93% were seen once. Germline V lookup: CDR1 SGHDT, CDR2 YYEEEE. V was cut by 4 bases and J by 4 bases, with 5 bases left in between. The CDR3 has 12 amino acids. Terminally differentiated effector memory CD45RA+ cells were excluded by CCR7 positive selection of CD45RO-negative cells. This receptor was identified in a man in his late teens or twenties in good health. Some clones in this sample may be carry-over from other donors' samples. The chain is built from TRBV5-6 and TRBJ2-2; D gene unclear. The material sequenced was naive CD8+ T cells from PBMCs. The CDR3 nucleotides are TGTGCCAGCAGCCACCTCACCGGGGAGCTGTTTTTT. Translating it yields CASSHLTGELFF.